A selection of T cell receptor beta chains follows, all from one sample in a study of blood T cell repertoires in COVID-19. Libraries were prepared by immunoSEQ multiplex PCR; TCRdb keeps only in-frame clonotypes and omits some of them. The sample yields some 140,000 clones, more than 75% seen once. The source material was peripheral blood. Receptors originate from a man aged 55 to 70 who had recovered from COVID-19. The CDR3 runs from the conserved cysteine through the conserved F or W. Fields, in order: V gene, clone size, D gene, J gene, CDR3 protein, CDR3 DNA. A D gene is named only where the DNA matches it firmly. Only part of the rows carry a size: once, few, many, or a class if the clone is expanded.

TRBV7-5	.	.	TRBJ2-7	CARSLAHPSGGHEQYF	TGTGCCAGAAGCTTAGCCCATCCTAGCGGGGGGCACGAGCAGTACTTC
TRBV7-2	.	.	TRBJ1-2	CASSSYRPNYGYTF	TGTGCCAGCAGCTCCTACAGGCCTAACTATGGCTACACCTTC
TRBV11-3	.	TRBD1	TRBJ2-1	CASSSGQGNEQFF	TGTGCCAGCAGCTCCGGACAGGGCAATGAGCAGTTCTTC
TRBV10-3	.	.	TRBJ1-1	CAISGGGNTEAFF	TGTGCCATCAGTGGAGGGGGAAACACTGAAGCTTTCTTT
TRBV28	.	TRBD1	TRBJ1-2	CASSRPGQGNYGYTF	TGTGCCAGCAGTAGACCGGGACAGGGAAACTATGGCTACACCTTC
TRBV18	.	.	TRBJ2-5	CASSPGAAQETQYF	TGTGCCAGCTCACCAGGGGCGGCGCAAGAGACCCAGTACTTC
TRBV5-1	.	.	TRBJ1-2	CASSLPWGGHGYTF	TGCGCCAGCAGTCTCCCCTGGGGGGGGCATGGCTACACCTTC
TRBV2	.	TRBD2	TRBJ2-1	CASSANSGSVNEQFF	TGTGCCAGCAGTGCGAATAGCGGGAGTGTCAATGAGCAGTTCTTC
TRBV7-9	.	.	TRBJ2-1	CASSPLGGSLNNEQFF	TGTGCCAGCAGCCCATTGGGCGGGTCCCTTAACAATGAGCAGTTCTTC
TRBV3-1/TRBV3-2	few	TRBD1	TRBJ2-5	CASSQDQHRGVKETQYF	TGTGCCAGCAGCCAAGATCAACACAGGGGCGTAAAAGAGACCCAGTACTTC
TRBV28	.	TRBD1	TRBJ1-5	CASRNWDSARQPQHF	TGTGCCAGCAGAAACTGGGACAGTGCGCGTCAGCCCCAGCATTTT
TRBV9	few	.	TRBJ1-6	CASSSTDSYNSPLHF	TGTGCCAGCAGCTCTACTGATTCCTATAATTCACCCCTCCACTTT
TRBV4-2	.	TRBD1	TRBJ1-4	CASSQDVGQGWEKLFF	TGTGCCAGCAGCCAAGATGTCGGACAGGGGTGGGAAAAACTGTTTTTT
TRBV6-5	.	TRBD1	TRBJ1-3	CASSANRGTGNTIYF	TGTGCCAGCAGCGCTAACAGGGGAACTGGAAACACCATATATTTT